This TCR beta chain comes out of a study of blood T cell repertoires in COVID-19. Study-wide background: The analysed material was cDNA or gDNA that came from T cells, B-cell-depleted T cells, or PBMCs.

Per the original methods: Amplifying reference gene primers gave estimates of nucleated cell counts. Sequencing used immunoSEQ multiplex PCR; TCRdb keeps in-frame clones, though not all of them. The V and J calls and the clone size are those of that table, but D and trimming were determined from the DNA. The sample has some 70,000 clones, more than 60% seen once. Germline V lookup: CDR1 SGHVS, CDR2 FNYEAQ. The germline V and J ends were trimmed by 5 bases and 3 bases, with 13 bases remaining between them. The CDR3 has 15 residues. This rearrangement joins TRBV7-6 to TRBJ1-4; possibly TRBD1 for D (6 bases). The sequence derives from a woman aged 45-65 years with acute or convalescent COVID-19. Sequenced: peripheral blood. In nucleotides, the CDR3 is TGTGCCAGCAGCATCCAGGACAGCCCTAATGAAAAACTGTTTTTT. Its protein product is CASSIQDSPNEKLFF.